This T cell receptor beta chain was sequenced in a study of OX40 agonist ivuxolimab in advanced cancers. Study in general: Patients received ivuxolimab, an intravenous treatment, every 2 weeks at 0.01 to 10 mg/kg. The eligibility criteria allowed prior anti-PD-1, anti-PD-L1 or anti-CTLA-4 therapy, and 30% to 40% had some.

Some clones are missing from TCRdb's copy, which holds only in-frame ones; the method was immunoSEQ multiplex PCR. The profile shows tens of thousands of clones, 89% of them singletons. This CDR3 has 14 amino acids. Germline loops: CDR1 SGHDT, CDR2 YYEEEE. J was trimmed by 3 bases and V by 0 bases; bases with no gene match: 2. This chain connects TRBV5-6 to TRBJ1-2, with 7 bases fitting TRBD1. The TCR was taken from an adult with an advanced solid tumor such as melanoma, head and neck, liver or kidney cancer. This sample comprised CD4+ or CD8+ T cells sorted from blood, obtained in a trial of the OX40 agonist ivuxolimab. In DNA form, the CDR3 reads TGTGCCAGCAGCTTGGCCACAGGGGACTATGGCTACACCTTC. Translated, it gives CASSLATGDYGYTF.